The 6 T cell receptor beta chains below all came from one sample that was sequenced in a study of cytomegalovirus exposure and HLA in healthy donors. PCR involved 60 Vbeta and 13 Jbeta primers. This table comes from immunoSEQ multiplex PCR, and its TCRdb copy is limited to in-frame clones, with some not included. Its clone listing holds about 110,000 clones. Sequenced material: PBMCs. These receptors all come from a man between 25 and 39 years old in good health and CMV-seronegative.

V gene TRBV5-4 combines with J gene TRBJ2-1; 10 nucleotides match TRBD2. Trimming removed 0 bases from V and 7 bases from J; junction bases left unmatched: 7. The CDR3 is 16 amino acids. CDR1 SGHNT and CDR2 YYREEE come from the germline V gene (reference sequence). The CDR3 region is CASSLAGAGGMNEQFF. The CDR3 DNA reads as TGTGCCAGCAGCTTGGCCGGAGCGGGGGGGATGAATGAGCAGTTCTTC.

The chain carries TRBV18 and TRBJ2-7; D unresolved. Germline V gives CDR1 KGHSH, CDR2 LQKENI. Trimming took 0 bases from V and 6 from J, leaving 9 bases between them. The CDR3 sequence is 13 residues long. CDR3 bases: TGTGCCAGCTCACCACCAGTAATGGCCGAGCAGTACTTC. This gives the protein CASSPPVMAEQYF. The full variable domain, rest sourced from reference TRBV18 and TRBJ2-7, is NAGVMQNPRHLVRRRGQEARLRCSPMKGHSHVYWYRQLPEEGLKFMVYLQKENIIDESGMPKERFSAEFPKEGPSILRIQQVVRGDSAAYFCASSPPVMAEQYFGPGTRLTVT.

V usage is TRBV11-2 and J usage is TRBJ1-5; D not resolved. This CDR3 has 13 residues. V was trimmed by 5 bases and J by 0 bases, leaving 5 bases between them. Germline V gene sequence: CDR1 SGHAT, CDR2 FQNNGV. CDR3: CASSLYSNQPQHF. CDR3 coding DNA: TGTGCCAGCAGCCTATATAGCAATCAGCCCCAGCATTTT.

The rearrangement links TRBV5-1 to TRBJ1-4, with 7 bases lining up with TRBD1. V shed 1 base, J shed 8 bases, and the junction held 5 bases outside the gene matches. In germline, CDR1 is SGHRS, CDR2 YFSETQ. CDR3 length: 14 residues. The CDR3 bases are TGCGCCAGCAGCTTGACAGGGGCGAGGGAAAAACTGTTTTTT. Its protein product is CASSLTGAREKLFF.

V gene TRBV18 combines with J gene TRBJ1-4, with 7 bases aligning to TRBD1. The CDR3 length is 14 residues. Germline V gene lookup returns CDR1 KGHSH and CDR2 LQKENI. The J segment lost 7 bases and the V segment lost 1 base, leaving 3 bases of the junction unmatched. As DNA, the CDR3 is TGTGCCAGCTCACCACAGGGGGCAAGTGAAAAACTGTTTTTT. It yields the protein CASSPQGASEKLFF.

The chain employs TRBV5-4 and TRBJ1-2; 7 bases fit TRBD1. This CDR3 has 13 amino acids. V gave up 4 bases and J gave up 5 bases; unmatched junction bases: 5. Germline V gives CDR1 SGHNT, CDR2 YYREEE (reference sequence). DNA for the CDR3: TGTGCCAGCAGCCGGGGACAGCTGTATGGCTACACCTTC. The encoded protein is CASSRGQLYGYTF.